A single sample gave rise to the 10 T cell receptor beta chains below, sequenced in a study of cytomegalovirus exposure and HLA in healthy donors (dated by TCRdb to about 2017). Libraries were constructed by the immunoSEQ multiplex PCR assay. For the multiplex PCR, a mixture combining 60 forward primers for TCR Vbeta segments and 13 reverse primers for TCR Jbeta segments was used. The table comes from immuneACCESS by way of TCRdb, which keeps in-frame sequences with V and J called. Part of the clones is missing from these tables; in studies checked, under half for an unresolved V gene and the rest for unknown reasons. The sample records some 100,000 clones, around 80% of which are singletons. The top ten hold about 4% of the sample. The source material was PBMCs. These receptors all stem from a female donor in good health and CMV-seropositive.

The rearrangement uses TRBV10-1 and TRBJ1-2, with D uncertain. The CDR3 has 14 amino acids. V was pared by 2 bases and J by 6 bases, with 13 bases between. Germline CDR1 WNHNN, CDR2 SYGVQD (reference sequence). The chain's CDR3 is CASSEGNSPNGYTF. In nucleotides, the CDR3 is TGCGCCAGCAGTGAGGGCAATAGCCCAAATGGCTACACCTTC.

This clone has just a few counts. The chain uses TRBV30 and TRBJ1-1, with D unclear. CDR1 and CDR2 from the germline V gene are GTSNPN and SVGIG (reference sequence). Trimming cost V 1 base and J 6 bases, with 15 bases left between them. This CDR3 comprises 14 residues. CDR3 sequence reads: CAWSAPQEGAEAFF. The DNA for the CDR3 is TGTGCCTGGAGTGCCCCCCAGGAGGGCGCTGAAGCTTTCTTT.

V is TRBV30 and J is TRBJ2-2; TRBD1 agrees at 7 bases. There are 16 residues in the CDR3. The germline V gene encodes CDR1 GTSNPN and CDR2 SVGIG (reference sequence). V lost 0 bases, J lost 7 bases, and 11 bases stayed unmatched. The CDR3 reads CAWSVPAQGVGGELFF. The CDR3 DNA reads TGTGCCTGGAGTGTACCGGCCCAGGGGGTGGGCGGGGAGCTGTTTTTT.

This clone was counted a single time. The rearrangement links TRBV5-6 to TRBJ1-2; 7 bases agree with TRBD1. The CDR3 has 15 amino acids. Trimming at V came to 3 bases and at J to 8 bases, leaving 13 bases not matched to a gene. Germline V gives CDR1 SGHDT, CDR2 YYEEEE. The CDR3 loop reads CASSWKDRPTGGYTF. The CDR3 DNA reads TGTGCCAGCAGCTGGAAGGACAGGCCGACCGGAGGCTACACCTTC.

The chain combines TRBV19 with TRBJ2-7, with 12 bases lining up with TRBD2. The CDR3 sequence is 14 residues long. With V trimmed by 6 bases and J by 3 bases, 3 bases remained unmatched. Germline V gene data show CDR1 as LNHDA and CDR2 as SQIVND (reference sequence). The CDR3 is CASRVTSGSYEQYF. The CDR3 DNA is TGTGCCAGTAGGGTGACTAGCGGGAGCTACGAGCAGTACTTC.

The chain is built from TRBV4-1 and TRBJ1-3; a weak D match, TRBD1 (6 bases). The CDR3 spans 17 residues. Per germline, CDR1 MGHRA and CDR2 YSYEKL. The V and J ends lost 1 base and 0 bases respectively, with 13 bases between them. CDR3 nucleotides: TGCGCCAGCAGCCAAGGTATGGGGGCGCTCTCTGGAAACACCATATATTTT. Protein product: CASSQGMGALSGNTIYF.

V and J are TRBV5-4 and TRBJ1-1; possibly TRBD1 for D (5 bases). Germline loops: CDR1 SGHNT, CDR2 YYREEE (reference sequence). Between the trimmed V and J ends, which lost 3 bases and 0 bases, there was a span of 9 bases. The CDR3 loop spans 14 amino acids. The CDR3 region is CASSSYRMNTEAFF. The CDR3 DNA is TGTGCCAGCAGCTCTTACAGGATGAACACTGAAGCTTTCTTT. The full variable domain, rest sourced from reference TRBV5-4 and TRBJ1-1, is ETGVTQSPTHLIKTRGQQVTLRCSSQSGHNTVSWYQQALGQGPQFIFQYYREEENGRGNFPPRFSGLQFPNYSSELNVNALELDDSALYLCASSSYRMNTEAFFGQGTRLTVV.

The rearrangement uses TRBV5-1 and TRBJ2-7; 7 bases line up with TRBD2. The germline V gene encodes CDR1 SGHRS and CDR2 YFSETQ. The CDR3 contains 15 residues. With 5 bases clipped from V and 0 bases from J, the junction kept 8 bases outside the gene matches. As DNA, the CDR3 is TGCGCCAGCAGTACACCCGGGACTACCTCCTACGAGCAGTACTTC. Protein sequence: CASSTPGTTSYEQYF.

The V gene is TRBV4-1, the J gene TRBJ2-2, with TRBD2 matching over 7 bases. V dropped 3 bases and J dropped 1; count of bases not matched to a gene: 2. The CDR3 runs to 15 residues. Germline CDR1 reads MGHRA; CDR2 reads YSYEKL. The CDR3 DNA reads as TGCGCCAGCAGCCAGAGCGGGGTGAACACCGGGGAGCTGTTTTTT. Protein sequence: CASSQSGVNTGELFF.

V gene TRBV4-2 combines with J gene TRBJ1-5; D gene ambiguous. The CDR3 has 16 amino acids. Germline CDR1 reads LGHNA; CDR2 reads YNFKEQ. V was trimmed by 0 bases and J by 3 bases, leaving 12 bases between them. Here the CDR3 DNA reads TGTGCCAGCAGCCAAGAGCGCGGATTCCCCAATCAGCCCCAGCATTTT. Amino acid sequence: CASSQERGFPNQPQHF.